Listed below are T cell receptor beta chains from one sample, sequenced in a study of cytomegalovirus exposure and HLA in healthy donors. The assay was immunoSEQ multiplex PCR, and TCRdb's table has in-frame clones only and misses some. The profile shows about 160,000 clones, approximately 89% of them singletons. Sequenced sample: PBMCs. The receptors derive from a man younger than 35 in good health and CMV-seropositive. The CDR3 runs from the conserved cysteine through the conserved F or W. A D gene is named only where the DNA matches it firmly. The listing skips clone size in some rows; elsewhere it reads once, few, many or a size class.

d_call: TRBD1; j_call: TRBJ2-4; v_call: TRBV7-3; cdr3_length: 15; clone_size: .; cdr3_nt: TGTGCCAGCAGGCCACCCGGGACAGGGAAAAACATTCAGTACTTC; cdr3_aa: CASRPPGTGKNIQYF
d_call: TRBD2; j_call: TRBJ2-2; v_call: TRBV5-5; cdr3_length: 17; clone_size: .; cdr3_nt: TGTGCCAGCAGCGCGGGACTAGCGGGGCAGAACACCGGGGAGCTGTTTTTT; cdr3_aa: CASSAGLAGQNTGELFF
d_call: .; j_call: TRBJ2-3; v_call: TRBV2; cdr3_length: 15; clone_size: .; cdr3_nt: TGTGCCAGCCAGAAGAGGGATGCGCACTCAGATACGCAGTATTTT; cdr3_aa: CASQKRDAHSDTQYF
d_call: .; j_call: TRBJ2-1; v_call: TRBV5-4; cdr3_length: 15; clone_size: .; cdr3_nt: TGTGCCAGCAGCTCTAAAGCGTCTGACAGCAATGAGCAGTTCTTC; cdr3_aa: CASSSKASDSNEQFF
d_call: .; j_call: TRBJ2-2; v_call: TRBV5-1; cdr3_length: 15; clone_size: .; cdr3_nt: TGCGCCAGCAGCCTGGACGGGACGAACACCGGGGAGCTGTTTTTT; cdr3_aa: CASSLDGTNTGELFF
d_call: .; j_call: TRBJ2-7; v_call: TRBV13; cdr3_length: 12; clone_size: .; cdr3_nt: TGTGCCAGCAGCTTACGCCTATACGAGCAGTACTTC; cdr3_aa: CASSLRLYEQYF
d_call: TRBD2; j_call: TRBJ2-7; v_call: TRBV9; cdr3_length: 16; clone_size: .; cdr3_nt: TGTGCCAGCAGCGTAGGACCCGGACTAGCGGGAGCCGAGCAGTACTTC; cdr3_aa: CASSVGPGLAGAEQYF
d_call: TRBD1; j_call: TRBJ2-5; v_call: TRBV7-3; cdr3_length: 15; clone_size: .; cdr3_nt: TGTGCCAGCAGCTTAGGGACAGGGGACCAAGAGACCCAGTACTTC; cdr3_aa: CASSLGTGDQETQYF
d_call: .; j_call: TRBJ2-1; v_call: TRBV7-8; cdr3_length: 13; clone_size: .; cdr3_nt: TGTGCCAGCAGCTTAGGACAGTACAATGAGCAGTTCTTC; cdr3_aa: CASSLGQYNEQFF
d_call: .; j_call: TRBJ2-1; v_call: TRBV4-1; cdr3_length: 16; clone_size: .; cdr3_nt: TGCGCCAGCAGCCAAGCCGTAGCGGCTTCCTACAATGAGCAGTTCTTC; cdr3_aa: CASSQAVAASYNEQFF
d_call: .; j_call: TRBJ2-5; v_call: TRBV10-3; cdr3_length: 13; clone_size: .; cdr3_nt: TGTGCCATCAGCGACAGCTACCAAGAGACCCAGTACTTC; cdr3_aa: CAISDSYQETQYF
d_call: TRBD1; j_call: TRBJ2-5; v_call: TRBV10-3; cdr3_length: 14; clone_size: .; cdr3_nt: TGTGCCATCAGTGATCAGGGGGTCCAAGAGACCCAGTACTTC; cdr3_aa: CAISDQGVQETQYF
d_call: .; j_call: TRBJ1-5; v_call: TRBV30; cdr3_length: 16; clone_size: once; cdr3_nt: TGTGCCTGGAGTGCCCCCGGACAGCTCAACAATCAGCCCCAGCATTTT; cdr3_aa: CAWSAPGQLNNQPQHF
d_call: TRBD2; j_call: TRBJ2-6; v_call: TRBV5-4; cdr3_length: 17; clone_size: .; cdr3_nt: TGTGCCAGCAGCTTGTCTAGCGGACACTCTGGGGCCAACGTCCTGACTTTC; cdr3_aa: CASSLSSGHSGANVLTF
d_call: .; j_call: TRBJ1-1; v_call: TRBV9; cdr3_length: 13; clone_size: .; cdr3_nt: TGTGCCAGCAGCGTGCAGGGGAACACTGAAGCTTTCTTT; cdr3_aa: CASSVQGNTEAFF
d_call: TRBD1; j_call: TRBJ1-2; v_call: TRBV7-9; cdr3_length: 12; clone_size: .; cdr3_nt: TGTGCCAGCAGCTTGACAGGGGATGGCTACACCTTC; cdr3_aa: CASSLTGDGYTF
d_call: .; j_call: TRBJ2-2; v_call: TRBV5-4; cdr3_length: 14; clone_size: .; cdr3_nt: TGTGCCAGCAGCTACTGGACTGACACCGGGGAGCTGTTTTTT; cdr3_aa: CASSYWTDTGELFF
d_call: TRBD2; j_call: TRBJ2-1; v_call: TRBV28; cdr3_length: 15; clone_size: .; cdr3_nt: TGTGCCACCATGAGCGGGAGGGGTTCCTACAATGAGCAGTTCTTC; cdr3_aa: CATMSGRGSYNEQFF
d_call: TRBD2; j_call: TRBJ2-3; v_call: TRBV7-2; cdr3_length: 16; clone_size: .; cdr3_nt: TGTGCCAGCAGCTTAGTACTAGCGGCAGTCACAGATACGCAGTATTTT; cdr3_aa: CASSLVLAAVTDTQYF
d_call: .; j_call: TRBJ1-2; v_call: TRBV5-1; cdr3_length: 13; clone_size: .; cdr3_nt: TGCGCCAGCAGTCGCGAAAACGGACATAGCTACACCTTC; cdr3_aa: CASSRENGHSYTF
d_call: TRBD2; j_call: TRBJ2-7; v_call: TRBV19; cdr3_length: 15; clone_size: few; cdr3_nt: TGTGCCAGTAGTATTAAGGCGGGAGGATTCTACGAGCAGTACTTC; cdr3_aa: CASSIKAGGFYEQYF
d_call: TRBD2; j_call: TRBJ2-7; v_call: TRBV15; cdr3_length: 14; clone_size: .; cdr3_nt: TGTGCCACCAGTCAGGCCAGCGGGGTGGGCGAGCAGTACTTC; cdr3_aa: CATSQASGVGEQYF
d_call: .; j_call: TRBJ2-1; v_call: TRBV25-1; cdr3_length: 16; clone_size: .; cdr3_nt: TGTGCCAGCAGTGAATGGGGGCAGGGCATCTACAATGAGCAGTTCTTC; cdr3_aa: CASSEWGQGIYNEQFF
d_call: TRBD2; j_call: TRBJ2-3; v_call: TRBV19; cdr3_length: 17; clone_size: once; cdr3_nt: TGTGCCAGTAGTACCAGCGGACTAGCGGGAGGAGTGCATACGCAGTATTTT; cdr3_aa: CASSTSGLAGGVHTQYF
d_call: TRBD2; j_call: TRBJ2-1; v_call: TRBV4-1; cdr3_length: 15; clone_size: once; cdr3_nt: TGCGCCAGCAGCCAAGTTCTAGCGGGAGGCGATGAGCAGTTCTTC; cdr3_aa: CASSQVLAGGDEQFF
d_call: TRBD2; j_call: TRBJ2-5; v_call: TRBV27; cdr3_length: 16; clone_size: .; cdr3_nt: TGTGCCAGCAGTCACACTCTAGCGGGAGGGCAAGAGACCCAGTACTTC; cdr3_aa: CASSHTLAGGQETQYF
d_call: .; j_call: TRBJ2-1; v_call: TRBV15; cdr3_length: 15; clone_size: .; cdr3_nt: TGTGCCACCAGCAGAGACAGGGTCTCCTACAATGAGCAGTTCTTC; cdr3_aa: CATSRDRVSYNEQFF
d_call: TRBD1; j_call: TRBJ1-2; v_call: TRBV28; cdr3_length: 15; clone_size: .; cdr3_nt: TGTGCCAGCACAGTATGGACAGGGAATGAGGATGGCTACACCTTC; cdr3_aa: CASTVWTGNEDGYTF
d_call: TRBD1; j_call: TRBJ2-1; v_call: TRBV10-2; cdr3_length: 16; clone_size: large; cdr3_nt: TGCGCCAGCAGTGAGTCCGGGACAGGGGGCCTAAATGAGCAGTTCTTC; cdr3_aa: CASSESGTGGLNEQFF
d_call: TRBD2; j_call: TRBJ2-7; v_call: TRBV28; cdr3_length: 15; clone_size: .; cdr3_nt: TGTGCCAGCAGGCCTAGCCTAGCGGGAGGATACGAGCAGTACTTC; cdr3_aa: CASRPSLAGGYEQYF
d_call: TRBD2; j_call: TRBJ2-7; v_call: TRBV5-5; cdr3_length: 16; clone_size: .; cdr3_nt: TGTGCCAGCAGCGGGGGTAGCGGGAGCCATACCTACGAGCAGTACTTC; cdr3_aa: CASSGGSGSHTYEQYF
d_call: .; j_call: TRBJ2-3; v_call: TRBV27; cdr3_length: 14; clone_size: .; cdr3_nt: TGTGCCAGCAGTCCGGAGGGACTTAGGAATACGCAGTATTTT; cdr3_aa: CASSPEGLRNTQYF
d_call: TRBD2; j_call: TRBJ2-7; v_call: TRBV6-5; cdr3_length: 15; clone_size: .; cdr3_nt: TGTGCCAGCAGTTACTCGTCGAGCGGGGACTACGAGCAGTACTTC; cdr3_aa: CASSYSSSGDYEQYF
d_call: .; j_call: TRBJ2-1; v_call: TRBV30; cdr3_length: 15; clone_size: .; cdr3_nt: TGTGCCTGGACGTCCGGCACTAGCTTCTACAATGAGCAGTTCTTC; cdr3_aa: CAWTSGTSFYNEQFF
d_call: TRBD2; j_call: TRBJ2-2; v_call: TRBV5-5; cdr3_length: 15; clone_size: once; cdr3_nt: TGTGCCAGGAGACTAGCGGGAGCGTCCACCGGGGAGCTGTTTTTT; cdr3_aa: CARRLAGASTGELFF
d_call: .; j_call: TRBJ2-5; v_call: TRBV7-8; cdr3_length: 15; clone_size: .; cdr3_nt: TGTGCCAGCAGCCCCCGTGCCGCGTACCAAGAGACCCAGTACTTC; cdr3_aa: CASSPRAAYQETQYF
d_call: .; j_call: TRBJ2-6; v_call: TRBV27; cdr3_length: 20; clone_size: .; cdr3_nt: TGTGCCAGCAGTTTATCCCCCTTCAGGGGCATTAGCTCTGGGGCCAACGTCCTGACTTTC; cdr3_aa: CASSLSPFRGISSGANVLTF
d_call: .; j_call: TRBJ2-5; v_call: TRBV10-3; cdr3_length: 13; clone_size: .; cdr3_nt: TGTGCCATCAGTGATCAGGGGCGAGAGACCCAGTACTTC; cdr3_aa: CAISDQGRETQYF
d_call: TRBD1; j_call: TRBJ2-3; v_call: TRBV5-6; cdr3_length: 16; clone_size: .; cdr3_nt: TGTGCCAGCAGCCTTTTAAGGACAGGAGGCACAGATACGCAGTATTTT; cdr3_aa: CASSLLRTGGTDTQYF
d_call: TRBD1; j_call: TRBJ2-3; v_call: TRBV5-1; cdr3_length: 15; clone_size: .; cdr3_nt: TGCGCCAGCAGCCGCGGACAGGGGGAATGGGATACGCAGTATTTT; cdr3_aa: CASSRGQGEWDTQYF
d_call: TRBD2; j_call: TRBJ2-1; v_call: TRBV14; cdr3_length: 14; clone_size: .; cdr3_nt: TGTGCCAGCAGACCCGCCGGGACTAGCGGGGAGCAGTTCTTC; cdr3_aa: CASRPAGTSGEQFF
d_call: .; j_call: TRBJ2-7; v_call: TRBV11-2; cdr3_length: 14; clone_size: .; cdr3_nt: TGTGCCAGCAGCTTCGGTGGGGCCGGACGGGAGCAGTACTTC; cdr3_aa: CASSFGGAGREQYF
d_call: TRBD2; j_call: TRBJ2-1; v_call: TRBV29-1; cdr3_length: 14; clone_size: .; cdr3_nt: TGCAGCGCCTCTAGCGGGGGGCGATACAATGAGCAGTTCTTC; cdr3_aa: CSASSGGRYNEQFF
d_call: .; j_call: TRBJ2-2; v_call: TRBV14; cdr3_length: 13; clone_size: .; cdr3_nt: TGTGCCAGCAGCCAACGCCCGGCCGGGGAGCTGTTTTTT; cdr3_aa: CASSQRPAGELFF
d_call: .; j_call: TRBJ2-3; v_call: TRBV4-1; cdr3_length: 15; clone_size: .; cdr3_nt: TGCGCCAGCAGCCAAGACACAGGGTTTTCAGATACGCAGTATTTT; cdr3_aa: CASSQDTGFSDTQYF
d_call: .; j_call: TRBJ1-5; v_call: TRBV2; cdr3_length: 12; clone_size: .; cdr3_nt: TGTGCCAGCAGTCCCCTGGGAGGGCCCCAGCATTTT; cdr3_aa: CASSPLGGPQHF
d_call: .; j_call: TRBJ1-4; v_call: TRBV5-1; cdr3_length: 13; clone_size: .; cdr3_nt: TGCGCCAGCAGCTTGAGACTAGATGAAAAACTGTTTTTT; cdr3_aa: CASSLRLDEKLFF
d_call: .; j_call: TRBJ2-1; v_call: TRBV4-1; cdr3_length: 15; clone_size: .; cdr3_nt: TGCGCCAGCAGCCAAGTTGGGGGGGCAAGCAATGAGCAGTTCTTC; cdr3_aa: CASSQVGGASNEQFF
d_call: TRBD1; j_call: TRBJ2-7; v_call: TRBV18; cdr3_length: 14; clone_size: .; cdr3_nt: TGTGCCAGCTCACCACCGACAGGGGTATTCGAGCAGTACTTC; cdr3_aa: CASSPPTGVFEQYF
d_call: TRBD1; j_call: TRBJ2-2; v_call: TRBV7-2; cdr3_length: 16; clone_size: .; cdr3_nt: TGTGCCAGCAGTTTAGGAGGACAGGGGAACACCGGGGAGCTGTTTTTT; cdr3_aa: CASSLGGQGNTGELFF
d_call: .; j_call: TRBJ2-7; v_call: TRBV10-3; cdr3_length: 14; clone_size: few; cdr3_nt: TGTGCCATCAGTGAGTCGAGCGGATCCTACGAGCAGTACTTC; cdr3_aa: CAISESSGSYEQYF
d_call: .; j_call: TRBJ1-2; v_call: TRBV19; cdr3_length: 18; clone_size: .; cdr3_nt: TGTGCCAGTAGTATAGATACCAACAGGGATCTAGTTCACTATGGCTACACCTTC; cdr3_aa: CASSIDTNRDLVHYGYTF
d_call: TRBD1; j_call: TRBJ2-1; v_call: TRBV11-3; cdr3_length: 15; clone_size: .; cdr3_nt: TGTGCCAGCAGCCCCTGGACAGGGGGCAGTGATGAGCAGTTCTTC; cdr3_aa: CASSPWTGGSDEQFF
d_call: TRBD2; j_call: TRBJ2-3; v_call: TRBV4-1; cdr3_length: 16; clone_size: .; cdr3_nt: TGCGCCAGCAGGAAGACTCTAGCGGGAGTTATAGATACGCAGTATTTT; cdr3_aa: CASRKTLAGVIDTQYF
d_call: .; j_call: TRBJ2-7; v_call: TRBV7-9; cdr3_length: 18; clone_size: once; cdr3_nt: TGTGCCAGCAGCTTATCCTCTGCCGGGGGAGATTCCTCCTACGAGCAGTACTTC; cdr3_aa: CASSLSSAGGDSSYEQYF
d_call: TRBD2; j_call: TRBJ2-3; v_call: TRBV11-3; cdr3_length: 17; clone_size: .; cdr3_nt: TGTGCCAGCAGCTTGGGACTAGCGGGAGGTCTCACAGATACGCAGTATTTT; cdr3_aa: CASSLGLAGGLTDTQYF
d_call: TRBD1; j_call: TRBJ2-7; v_call: TRBV4-2; cdr3_length: 15; clone_size: .; cdr3_nt: TGTGCCAGCAGCCAAGAAGACAGGGGCTCCTACGAGCAGTACTTC; cdr3_aa: CASSQEDRGSYEQYF
d_call: .; j_call: TRBJ1-1; v_call: TRBV7-9; cdr3_length: 14; clone_size: .; cdr3_nt: TGTGCCAGCAGCTTAGATTATGGGACTAATGAAGCTTTCTTT; cdr3_aa: CASSLDYGTNEAFF
d_call: TRBD2; j_call: TRBJ2-3; v_call: TRBV9; cdr3_length: 16; clone_size: .; cdr3_nt: TGTGCCAGCAGCATAGGAGGCGGGAGGGCAACTGATACGCAGTATTTT; cdr3_aa: CASSIGGGRATDTQYF
d_call: .; j_call: TRBJ1-1; v_call: TRBV18; cdr3_length: 14; clone_size: .; cdr3_nt: TGTGCCAGCTCACCCACAGACGCAGGGGTGGAAGCTTTCTTT; cdr3_aa: CASSPTDAGVEAFF